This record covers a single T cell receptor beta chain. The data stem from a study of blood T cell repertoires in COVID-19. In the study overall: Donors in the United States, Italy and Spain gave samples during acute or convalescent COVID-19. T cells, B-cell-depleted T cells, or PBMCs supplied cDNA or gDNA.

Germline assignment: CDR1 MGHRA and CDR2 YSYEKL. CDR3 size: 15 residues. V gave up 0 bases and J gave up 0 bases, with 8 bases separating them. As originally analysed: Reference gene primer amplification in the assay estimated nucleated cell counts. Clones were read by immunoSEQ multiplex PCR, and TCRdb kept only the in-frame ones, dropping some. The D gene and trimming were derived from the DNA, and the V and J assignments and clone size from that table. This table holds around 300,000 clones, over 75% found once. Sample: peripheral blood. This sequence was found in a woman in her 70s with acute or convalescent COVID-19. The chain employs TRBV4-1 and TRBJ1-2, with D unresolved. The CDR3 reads CASSQDPRTNYGYTF. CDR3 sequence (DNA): TGCGCCAGCAGCCAAGATCCGAGGACTAACTATGGCTACACCTTC.